This T cell receptor (beta chain) was found in a study of T-cell reconstitution after alpha-beta-depleted transplantation in children. This clonotype showed up many times. Its antigen is as yet unknown. V lost 5 bases and J 2 bases, leaving 14 bases between the germline ends. Germline CDR1 is SQVTM and CDR2 is ANQGSEA. CDR3 size: 14 residues. Findings of the study overall: About two months after transplant, alpha-beta T cells reportedly came from several hundred expanded graft clones.

Unique molecular identifiers were used in preparing the TCRbeta library. TCRdb ran MiXCR on the PCR reads and lists one entry per CDR3 protein. The sample has 200,000 to 300,000 distinct CDR3 sequences, around 8% seen once. The rearrangement joins TRBV29-1 to TRBJ2-3; D remains ambiguous. The source material was PBMCs, mostly from graft donor cells, sampled 180 days after TCRalphabeta/CD19-depleted stem cell transplant. This receptor was identified in a male patient under 18 who had a stem cell transplant for acute lymphoblastic leukemia, so the T cells may come from the graft donor. CDR3 residues: CSVPRRRDTDTQYF. The CDR3 DNA follows: TGCAGCGTTCCCAGGCGTAGGGACACAGATACGCAGTATTTT.